This T cell receptor (beta chain) was observed in a study of cytomegalovirus exposure and HLA in healthy donors. Study-level results: High sensitivity and specificity were reportedly achieved when the classifier diagnosed cytomegalovirus status.

13 Jbeta primers and 60 Vbeta primers were used for the PCR. Here immunoSEQ multiplex PCR was the method, and the copy in TCRdb shows in-frame clones only, minus some. The top ten hold less than 4.5% of the sample, which has some 170,000 clones, 77% seen once. V lost 2 bases to trimming and J lost 7 bases, with 20 bases between them. The germline V gene encodes CDR1 MNHNY and CDR2 SVGAGI (reference sequence). The CDR3 contains 16 residues. A word on this clone: The antigen remains unidentified.

The chain recombines TRBV6-6 with TRBJ1-2; D may be TRBD1 (5 bases). The TCR was taken from a woman in her sixties or seventies in good health and CMV-seropositive. Sample: PBMCs. This CDR3 is CASSYTGSWQGGGYTF. In nucleotides, the CDR3 is TGTGCCAGCAGTTACACGGGGAGCTGGCAGGGAGGTGGCTACACCTTC.